This is a list of T cell receptor beta chains from one sample in a study of resident and recirculating memory T cells in vitiligo. Sequencing used immunoSEQ multiplex PCR; TCRdb keeps in-frame clones, though not all of them. The sample lists 70,000 to 75,000 clones; about 89% were seen once. The sequenced sample was blood. The receptors stem from a male donor with vitiligo. Each CDR3 is given with its conserved first and last residue. Fields, in order: J gene, V gene, CDR3 protein.

j_gene: TRBJ1-2
v_gene: TRBV9
CDR3aa: CASSVTPDRFYGYTF

j_gene: TRBJ2-5
v_gene: TRBV4-3
CDR3aa: CASSLSAVRIQETQYF

j_gene: TRBJ2-7
v_gene: TRBV7-8
CDR3aa: CASSLARFPGFYEQYF

j_gene: TRBJ1-5
v_gene: TRBV28
CDR3aa: CASSSPTGGQPQHF

j_gene: TRBJ1-2
v_gene: TRBV9
CDR3aa: CASTARAGTGGEGYTF

j_gene: TRBJ1-3
v_gene: TRBV29-1
CDR3aa: CSAGVTGNTIYF

j_gene: TRBJ1-4
v_gene: TRBV30
CDR3aa: CAWSVRQGGEKLFF

j_gene: TRBJ2-2
v_gene: TRBV19
CDR3aa: CASSILGGINTGELFF

j_gene: TRBJ2-5
v_gene: TRBV7-2
CDR3aa: CASSRTSGEQETQYF

j_gene: TRBJ2-3
v_gene: TRBV19
CDR3aa: CASSTERGGTQYF

j_gene: TRBJ2-3
v_gene: TRBV18
CDR3aa: CASSRMQGSGTDTQYF

j_gene: TRBJ2-4
v_gene: TRBV21-1
CDR3aa: CASSLQGAWAKNIQYF

j_gene: TRBJ2-7
v_gene: TRBV6-6
CDR3aa: CASGGNSYEQYF

j_gene: TRBJ1-6
v_gene: TRBV7-2
CDR3aa: CASSLSTRGSYNSPLHF

j_gene: TRBJ1-3
v_gene: TRBV5-1
CDR3aa: CASRPTGGNTIYF

j_gene: TRBJ1-1
v_gene: TRBV6-5
CDR3aa: CASSSNMNTEAFF

j_gene: TRBJ2-5
v_gene: TRBV11-3
CDR3aa: CASSDTKGGTGKETQYF

j_gene: TRBJ2-5
v_gene: TRBV2
CDR3aa: CASTVGSQVKNF

j_gene: TRBJ2-5
v_gene: TRBV4-1
CDR3aa: CASSQGVAGGRQETQYF

j_gene: TRBJ2-3
v_gene: TRBV9
CDR3aa: CASSVLSEGSRTDTQYF

j_gene: TRBJ1-2
v_gene: TRBV15
CDR3aa: CATSSAVDYGYTF

j_gene: TRBJ1-5
v_gene: TRBV7-2
CDR3aa: CASSLRGQSGSNQPQHF

j_gene: TRBJ2-5
v_gene: TRBV28
CDR3aa: CASSPLGSSGVRETQYF

j_gene: TRBJ2-7
v_gene: TRBV5-6
CDR3aa: CASSSYYEQYF

j_gene: TRBJ2-5
v_gene: TRBV27
CDR3aa: CASSLSAGGLVETQYF

j_gene: TRBJ2-6
v_gene: TRBV14
CDR3aa: CASSPGEGSSGANVLTF

j_gene: TRBJ2-1
v_gene: TRBV28
CDR3aa: CASSELQGLTYNEQFF

j_gene: TRBJ2-5
v_gene: TRBV9
CDR3aa: CASSDFRDQRETQYF

j_gene: TRBJ1-1
v_gene: TRBV2
CDR3aa: CASSRERKAFF

j_gene: TRBJ1-6
v_gene: TRBV30
CDR3aa: CACQGAYNSPLHF

j_gene: TRBJ2-5
v_gene: TRBV7-7
CDR3aa: CASSPLGRGETQYF

j_gene: TRBJ2-3
v_gene: TRBV4-3
CDR3aa: CASSPTGSSTDTQYF

j_gene: TRBJ1-1
v_gene: TRBV9
CDR3aa: CASSVETGGNTEAFF

j_gene: NA
v_gene: TRBV7-9
CDR3aa: CASSSYRVTYEQYF

j_gene: TRBJ2-3
v_gene: TRBV5-1
CDR3aa: CASSLDLAGADTQYF

j_gene: TRBJ2-2
v_gene: TRBV28
CDR3aa: CASNGEGAYTGELFF

j_gene: TRBJ1-4
v_gene: TRBV5-4
CDR3aa: CASSRRTGGDEKLFF

j_gene: TRBJ2-3
v_gene: TRBV2
CDR3aa: CASTGLAGHTQYF

j_gene: TRBJ1-2
v_gene: TRBV7-6
CDR3aa: CASSLEGGANYGYTF

j_gene: TRBJ1-1
v_gene: TRBV7-2
CDR3aa: CASSFSGIQGNTEAFF

j_gene: TRBJ1-1
v_gene: TRBV2
CDR3aa: CASRTGWGGTEAFF

j_gene: TRBJ2-7
v_gene: TRBV5-5
CDR3aa: CASSLGSGWHEQYF

j_gene: TRBJ1-2
v_gene: TRBV28
CDR3aa: CASSSGGQLGPNYGYTF

j_gene: TRBJ1-1
v_gene: TRBV6-5
CDR3aa: CASSYRALEGGTEAFF

j_gene: TRBJ1-1
v_gene: TRBV6-1
CDR3aa: CASSEAGRDRAPEAFF

j_gene: TRBJ1-1
v_gene: TRBV9
CDR3aa: CASSPRPDSNTEAFF

j_gene: TRBJ1-1
v_gene: TRBV5-1
CDR3aa: CASSSGTLNTEAFF

j_gene: TRBJ1-2
v_gene: TRBV5-4
CDR3aa: CASSLVQGGYTF

j_gene: TRBJ2-6
v_gene: TRBV2
CDR3aa: CASSWDRLLTGANVLTF

j_gene: TRBJ2-3
v_gene: TRBV18
CDR3aa: CASSPVGARLVWGTDTQYF

j_gene: TRBJ2-7
v_gene: TRBV21-1
CDR3aa: CASSKVQGLGARVDYEQYF

j_gene: TRBJ2-3
v_gene: TRBV18
CDR3aa: CASSPRKGDTDTQYF

j_gene: TRBJ1-2
v_gene: TRBV19
CDR3aa: CASSAGGNYGYTF

j_gene: TRBJ1-1
v_gene: TRBV7-3
CDR3aa: CASSLQENTEAFF

j_gene: TRBJ2-6
v_gene: TRBV9
CDR3aa: CASTHGDFSSGANVLTF

j_gene: TRBJ2-7
v_gene: TRBV6-5
CDR3aa: CASSYSEGIYEQYF

j_gene: TRBJ2-1
v_gene: TRBV18
CDR3aa: CASSQGVRGNEQFF

j_gene: TRBJ1-2
v_gene: TRBV6-6
CDR3aa: CASSQTGVDGYTF

j_gene: TRBJ2-4
v_gene: TRBV19
CDR3aa: CASSPRDRQNIQYF

j_gene: TRBJ2-5
v_gene: TRBV4-1
CDR3aa: CASSQEHARWETQYF